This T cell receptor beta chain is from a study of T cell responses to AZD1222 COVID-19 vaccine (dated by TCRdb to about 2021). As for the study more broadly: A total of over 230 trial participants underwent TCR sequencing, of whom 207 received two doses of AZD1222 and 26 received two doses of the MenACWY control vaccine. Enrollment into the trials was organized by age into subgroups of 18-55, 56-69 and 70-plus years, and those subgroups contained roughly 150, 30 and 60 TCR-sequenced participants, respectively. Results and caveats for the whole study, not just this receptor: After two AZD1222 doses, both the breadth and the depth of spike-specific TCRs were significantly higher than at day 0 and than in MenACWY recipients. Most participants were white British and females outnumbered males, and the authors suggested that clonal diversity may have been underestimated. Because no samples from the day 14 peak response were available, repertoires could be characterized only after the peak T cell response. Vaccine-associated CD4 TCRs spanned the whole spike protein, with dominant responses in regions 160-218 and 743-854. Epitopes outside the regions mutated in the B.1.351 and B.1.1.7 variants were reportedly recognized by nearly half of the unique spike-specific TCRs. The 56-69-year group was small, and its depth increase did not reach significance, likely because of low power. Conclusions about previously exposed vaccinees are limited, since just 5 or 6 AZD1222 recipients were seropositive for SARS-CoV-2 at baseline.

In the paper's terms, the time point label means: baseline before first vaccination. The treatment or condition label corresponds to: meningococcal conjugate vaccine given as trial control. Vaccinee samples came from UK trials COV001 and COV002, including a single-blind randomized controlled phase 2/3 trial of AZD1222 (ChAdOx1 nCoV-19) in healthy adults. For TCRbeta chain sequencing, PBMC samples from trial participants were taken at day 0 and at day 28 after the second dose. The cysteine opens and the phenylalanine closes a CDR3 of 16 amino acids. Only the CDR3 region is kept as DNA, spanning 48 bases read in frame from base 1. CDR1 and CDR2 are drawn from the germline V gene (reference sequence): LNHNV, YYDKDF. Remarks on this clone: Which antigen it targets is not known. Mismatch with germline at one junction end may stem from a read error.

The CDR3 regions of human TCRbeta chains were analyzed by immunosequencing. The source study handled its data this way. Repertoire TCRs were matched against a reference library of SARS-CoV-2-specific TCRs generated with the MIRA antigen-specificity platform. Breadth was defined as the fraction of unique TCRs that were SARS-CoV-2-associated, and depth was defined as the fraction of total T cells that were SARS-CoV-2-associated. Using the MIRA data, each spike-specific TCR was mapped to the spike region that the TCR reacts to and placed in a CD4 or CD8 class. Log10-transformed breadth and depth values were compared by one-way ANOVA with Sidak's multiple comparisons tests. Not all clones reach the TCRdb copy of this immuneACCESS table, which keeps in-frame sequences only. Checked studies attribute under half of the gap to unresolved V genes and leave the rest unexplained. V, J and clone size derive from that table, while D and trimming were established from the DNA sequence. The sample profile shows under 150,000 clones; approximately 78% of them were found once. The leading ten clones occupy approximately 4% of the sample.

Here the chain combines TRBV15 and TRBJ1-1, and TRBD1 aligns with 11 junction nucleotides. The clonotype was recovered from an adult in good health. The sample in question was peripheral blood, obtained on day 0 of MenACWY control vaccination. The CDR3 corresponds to CATSTRTGGVLRSLSF. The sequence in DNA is TGTGCCACCAGCACCCGGACAGGGGGCGTTCTGAGGTCGCTCTCTTTT.